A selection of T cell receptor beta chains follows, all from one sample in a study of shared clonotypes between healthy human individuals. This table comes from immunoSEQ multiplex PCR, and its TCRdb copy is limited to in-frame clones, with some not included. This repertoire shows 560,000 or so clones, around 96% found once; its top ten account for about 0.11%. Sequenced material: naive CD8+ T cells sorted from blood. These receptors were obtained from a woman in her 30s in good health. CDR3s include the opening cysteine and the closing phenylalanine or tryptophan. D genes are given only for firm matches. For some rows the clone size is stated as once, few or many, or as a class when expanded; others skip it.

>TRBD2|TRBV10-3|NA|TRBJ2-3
CAGGEGQTQYF
TGTGCCGGGGGGGAGGGGCAGACGCAGTATTTT
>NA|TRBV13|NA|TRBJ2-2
CASSPPTGAITGELFF
TGTGCCAGCAGCCCTCCGACGGGGGCTATCACCGGGGAGCTGTTTTTT
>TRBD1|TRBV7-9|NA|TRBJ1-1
CASSFARGPMNTEAFF
TGTGCCAGCAGCTTTGCCAGGGGGCCAATGAACACTGAAGCTTTCTTT
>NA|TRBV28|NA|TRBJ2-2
CASSLTGGLLNTGELFF
TGTGCCAGCAGTTTAACCGGTGGGCTTCTGAACACCGGGGAGCTGTTTTTT
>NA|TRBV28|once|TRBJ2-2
CASSSSIFTGELFF
NA
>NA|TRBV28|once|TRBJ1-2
CASSLSLGEWRYTF
TGTGCCAGCAGTTTAAGCCTTGGGGAGTGGAGGTACACCTTC
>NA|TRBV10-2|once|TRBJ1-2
CASMPGGGALGYTF
TGCGCCAGCATGCCTGGAGGGGGGGCACTTGGCTACACCTTC
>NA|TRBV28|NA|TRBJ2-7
CASTKVGTAAYEQYF
TGTGCCAGCACCAAGGTGGGGACCGCTGCCTACGAGCAGTACTTC
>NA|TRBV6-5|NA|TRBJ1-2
CASWDGGRGYTF
TGTGCCAGCTGGGACGGCGGCCGGGGCTACACCTTC
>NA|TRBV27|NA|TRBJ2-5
CASAYGLGETQYF
TGTGCCAGCGCCTACGGCCTGGGAGAGACCCAGTACTTC
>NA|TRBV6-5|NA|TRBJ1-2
CASSSDGFYGYTF
TGTGCCAGCAGTAGCGACGGCTTCTATGGCTACACCTTC
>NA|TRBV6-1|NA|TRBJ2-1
CASSDPRGYNEQFF
TGTGCCAGCAGTGACCCCCGGGGATACAATGAGCAGTTCTTC
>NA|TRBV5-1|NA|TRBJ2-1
CASSRLEGGEQFF
TGCGCCAGCAGCCGACTAGAGGGGGGTGAGCAGTTCTTC
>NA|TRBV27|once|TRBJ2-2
CASSLSPTGHGELFF
TGTGCCAGCAGTTTATCCCCAACAGGGCACGGGGAGCTGTTTTTT
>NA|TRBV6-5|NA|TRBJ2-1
CASRPQGDEQFF
TGTGCCAGCCGGCCCCAAGGGGATGAGCAGTTCTTC
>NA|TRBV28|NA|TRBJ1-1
CASSLMGGDTEAFF
TGTGCCAGCAGCCTAATGGGGGGGGACACTGAAGCTTTCTTT
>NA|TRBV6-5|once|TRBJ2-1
CASSYTGPGVGNEQFF
TGTGCCAGCAGTTACACTGGGCCAGGCGTCGGGAATGAGCAGTTCTTC
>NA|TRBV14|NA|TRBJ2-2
CASSQDAGELFF
TGTGCCAGCAGCCAAGACGCCGGGGAGCTGTTTTTT
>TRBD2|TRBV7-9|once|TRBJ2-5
CASSLQAGARETQYF
TGTGCCAGCAGCTTACAGGCGGGAGCCCGAGAGACCCAGTACTTC
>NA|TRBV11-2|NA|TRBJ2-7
CASSQAFSYEQYF
TGTGCCAGCAGTCAGGCGTTTTCCTACGAGCAGTACTTC
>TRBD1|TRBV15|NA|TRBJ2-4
CATSRGTGAPNIQYF
TGTGCCACCAGCAGGGGAACAGGGGCCCCAAACATTCAGTACTTC
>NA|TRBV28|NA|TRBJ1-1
CASSLTNRVGNSSF
TGTGCCAGCAGTTTAACCAACAGGGTTGGAAACTCTAGTTTT
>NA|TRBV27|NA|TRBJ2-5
CASSLWMRETQYF
TGTGCCAGCAGTTTATGGATGAGGGAGACCCAGTACTTC
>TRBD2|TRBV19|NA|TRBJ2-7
CASSMVSGRGPYEQYF
TGTGCCAGTAGTATGGTTAGCGGGAGAGGTCCCTACGAGCAGTACTTC
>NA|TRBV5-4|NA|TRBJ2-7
CASRRGGTYEQYF
TGTGCCAGCAGACGGGGCGGGACCTACGAGCAGTACTTC
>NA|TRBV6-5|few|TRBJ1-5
CASRSRGSNQPQHF
TGTGCCAGCAGGTCCAGGGGTAGCAATCAGCCCCAGCATTTT
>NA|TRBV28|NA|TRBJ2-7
CASSFGRSYEQYF
TGTGCCAGCAGTTTTGGGCGATCCTACGAGCAGTACTTC
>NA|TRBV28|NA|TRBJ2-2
CASSPNWGQNTGELFF
TGTGCCAGCAGCCCCAACTGGGGACAGAACACCGGGGAGCTGTTTTTT
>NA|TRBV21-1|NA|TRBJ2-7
CASSKEKNEQYF
TGTGCCAGCAGCAAAGAGAAAAACGAGCAGTACTTC
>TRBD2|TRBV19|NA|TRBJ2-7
CASSSSDFQPGLAYEQYF
TGTGCCAGTAGTTCGTCAGACTTCCAACCGGGACTAGCCTACGAGCAGTACTTC
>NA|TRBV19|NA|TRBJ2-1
CASSLGVRTINEQFF
TGTGCCAGTAGTCTGGGGGTGCGGACGATCAATGAGCAGTTCTTC
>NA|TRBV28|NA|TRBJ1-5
CASHGQTINRHQPQHF
TGTGCCAGCCATGGACAGACGATAAATCGACATCAGCCCCAGCATTTT
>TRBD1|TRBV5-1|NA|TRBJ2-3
CASSLGGQGVSTDTQYF
TGCGCCAGCAGCTTGGGGGGACAGGGCGTTAGCACAGATACGCAGTATTTT
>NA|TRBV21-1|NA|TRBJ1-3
CASSLGAVGNSGNTIYF
TGTGCCAGCAGCTTGGGGGCCGTAGGGAACTCTGGAAACACCATATATTTT
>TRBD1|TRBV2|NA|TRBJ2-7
CASSVDRDGYEQYF
TGTGCCAGCTCCGTAGACAGGGACGGCTACGAGCAGTACTTC
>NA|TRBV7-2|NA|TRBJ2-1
CASTLPPSYVHNEQFF
TGTGCCAGCACCCTGCCCCCTAGCTATGTACACAATGAGCAGTTCTTC
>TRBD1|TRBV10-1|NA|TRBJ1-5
CAVLDREAESNQPQHF
TGCGCCGTTCTGGACAGGGAGGCGGAGAGCAATCAGCCCCAGCATTTT
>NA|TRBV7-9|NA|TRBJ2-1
CASSSLEGNYNEQFF
TGTGCCAGCAGCTCATTAGAGGGTAATTACAATGAGCAGTTCTTC
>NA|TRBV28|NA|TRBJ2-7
CASIRQFGPGEQYF
TGTGCCAGCATAAGACAGTTCGGACCTGGGGAGCAGTACTTC
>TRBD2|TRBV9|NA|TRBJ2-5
CASSVGTSGKGWETQYF
TGTGCCAGCAGCGTCGGGACTAGCGGGAAGGGATGGGAGACCCAGTACTTC
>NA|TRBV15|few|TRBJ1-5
CATGQAPFRVLNQPQHF
TGTGCCACCGGGCAGGCTCCCTTCCGAGTCCTCAATCAGCCCCAGCATTTT
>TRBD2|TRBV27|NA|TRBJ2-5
CASSLSGTSGRAYPQETQYF
TGTGCCAGCAGTTTATCGGGGACTAGCGGGAGGGCCTATCCCCAAGAGACCCAGTACTTC
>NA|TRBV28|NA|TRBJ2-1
CASSLLGRVEQFF
TGCGCCAGCAGTTTACTGGGACGGGTTGAGCAGTTCTTC
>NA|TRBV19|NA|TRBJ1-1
CASSIDLLGEGTEAFF
TGTGCCAGTAGTATAGATCTTTTGGGGGAGGGCACTGAAGCTTTCTTT
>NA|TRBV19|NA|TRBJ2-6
CASSISGFLSGANVLTF
TGTGCCAGTAGTATTTCAGGGTTTCTTTCTGGGGCCAACGTCCTGACTTTC
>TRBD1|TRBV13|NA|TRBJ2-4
CASSSTGDIQYF
TGTGCCAGCAGTTCAACAGGGGACATTCAGTACTTC
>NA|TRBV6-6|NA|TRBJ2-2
CASSSRDSGYTGELFF
TGTGCCAGCAGTTCCCGGGATAGCGGCTACACCGGGGAGCTGTTTTTT
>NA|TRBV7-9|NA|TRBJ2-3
CASSLVAADTQYF
TGTGCCAGCAGCTTGGTTGCCGCAGATACGCAGTATTTT
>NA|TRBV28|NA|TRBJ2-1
CASSTLTGFDYYNEQFF
TGTGCCAGCAGTACCTTAACAGGGTTTGATTATTACAATGAGCAGTTCTTC
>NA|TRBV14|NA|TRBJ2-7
CASSHGTNSYEQYF
TGTGCCAGCAGCCACGGGACAAACTCCTACGAGCAGTACTTC
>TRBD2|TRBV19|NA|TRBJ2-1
CASTAGGVNEQFF
TGTGCCAGTACAGCGGGGGGGGTCAATGAGCAGTTCTTC
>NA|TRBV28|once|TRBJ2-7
CASSSGLTYEQYF
TGTGCCAGCAGTTCAGGGCTAACCTACGAGCAGTACTTC
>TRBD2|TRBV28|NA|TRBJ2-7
CATTGAGEISYEQYF
TGTGCCACGACGGGTGCGGGAGAGATCTCCTACGAGCAGTACTTC
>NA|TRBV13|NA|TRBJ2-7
CASSWGRENYEQYF
TGTGCCAGCAGCTGGGGGCGGGAGAACTACGAGCAGTACTTC
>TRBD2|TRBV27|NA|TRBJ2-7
CASRAVAGLAYEQYF
TGTGCCAGCAGAGCAGTAGCGGGACTCGCCTACGAGCAGTACTTC
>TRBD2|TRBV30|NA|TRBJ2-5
CAWRPSGVETQYF
TGTGCCTGGCGGCCTAGCGGGGTGGAGACCCAGTACTTC
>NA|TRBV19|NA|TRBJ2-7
CASSIVGDPYEQYF
TGTGCCAGTAGTATAGTTGGGGACCCCTACGAGCAGTACTTC